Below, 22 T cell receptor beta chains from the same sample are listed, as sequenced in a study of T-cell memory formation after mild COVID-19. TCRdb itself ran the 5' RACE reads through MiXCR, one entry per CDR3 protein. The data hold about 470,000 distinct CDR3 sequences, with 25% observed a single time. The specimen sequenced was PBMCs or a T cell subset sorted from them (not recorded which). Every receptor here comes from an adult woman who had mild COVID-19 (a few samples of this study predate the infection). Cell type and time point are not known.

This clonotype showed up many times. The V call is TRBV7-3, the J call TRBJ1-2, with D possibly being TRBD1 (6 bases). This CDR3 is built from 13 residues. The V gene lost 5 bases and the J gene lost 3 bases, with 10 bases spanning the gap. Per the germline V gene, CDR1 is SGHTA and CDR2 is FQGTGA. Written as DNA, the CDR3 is TGTGCCAGCAGCCTAGGGGGGGACTATGGCTACACCTTC. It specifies CASSLGGDYGYTF.

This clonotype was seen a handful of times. The CDR3 DNA is TGTGCCAGCAGCTTAGGATTGGGGGCATTTACTGAAGCTTTCTTT. Encoded protein: CASSLGLGAFTEAFF. This rearrangement joins TRBV7-9 to TRBJ1-1; a weak D match, TRBD1 (6 bases). Germline values: CDR1 SEHNR, CDR2 FQNEAQ (reference sequence). The CDR3 is 15 amino acids. Deletions cut 1 base from V and 5 bases from J, with 14 bases between.

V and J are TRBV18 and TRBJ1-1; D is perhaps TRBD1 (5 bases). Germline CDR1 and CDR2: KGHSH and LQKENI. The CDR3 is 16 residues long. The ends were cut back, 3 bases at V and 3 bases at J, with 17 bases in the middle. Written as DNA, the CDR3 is TGTGCCAGCTCACCCTTGGGCAGGGCATCAGACACTGAAGCTTTCTTT. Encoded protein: CASSPLGRASDTEAFF.

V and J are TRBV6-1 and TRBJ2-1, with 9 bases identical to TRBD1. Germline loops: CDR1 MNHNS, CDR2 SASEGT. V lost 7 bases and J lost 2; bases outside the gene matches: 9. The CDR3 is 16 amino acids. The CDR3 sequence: CASKIWDRATYNEQFF. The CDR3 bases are TGTGCCAGCAAGATCTGGGACAGGGCAACCTACAATGAGCAGTTCTTC.

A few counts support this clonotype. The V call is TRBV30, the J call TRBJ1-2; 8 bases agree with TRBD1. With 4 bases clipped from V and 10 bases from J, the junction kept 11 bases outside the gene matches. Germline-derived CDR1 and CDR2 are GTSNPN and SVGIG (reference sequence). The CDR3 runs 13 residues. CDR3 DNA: TGTGCCTGGAATATTGGACAGGGAACGCCCTACACCTTC. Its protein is CAWNIGQGTPYTF.

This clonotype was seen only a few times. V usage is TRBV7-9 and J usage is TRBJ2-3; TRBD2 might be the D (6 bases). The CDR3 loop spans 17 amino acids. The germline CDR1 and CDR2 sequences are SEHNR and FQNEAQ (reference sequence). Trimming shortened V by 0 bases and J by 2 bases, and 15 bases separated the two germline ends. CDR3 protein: CASSLARGSGPTDTQYF. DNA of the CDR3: TGTGCCAGCAGCTTAGCGCGGGGTAGCGGTCCCACAGATACGCAGTATTTT.

CDR3 residues: CATSLVTVSSQETQYF. In DNA, the CDR3 is TGTGCCACCTCCCTGGTTACAGTTTCATCACAAGAGACCCAGTACTTC. V is TRBV19 and J is TRBJ2-5; D ambiguous. This CDR3 has 16 residues. V lost 10 bases, J lost 2 bases, and 23 bases lay in between. CDR1 and CDR2 (germline): LNHDA, SQIVND (reference sequence).

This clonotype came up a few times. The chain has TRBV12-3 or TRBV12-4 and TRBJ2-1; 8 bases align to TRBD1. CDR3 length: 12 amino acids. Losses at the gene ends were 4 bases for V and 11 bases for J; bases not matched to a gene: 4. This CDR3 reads CASSWDRWKQFF. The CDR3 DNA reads TGTGCCAGCAGTTGGGACAGGTGGAAGCAGTTCTTC.

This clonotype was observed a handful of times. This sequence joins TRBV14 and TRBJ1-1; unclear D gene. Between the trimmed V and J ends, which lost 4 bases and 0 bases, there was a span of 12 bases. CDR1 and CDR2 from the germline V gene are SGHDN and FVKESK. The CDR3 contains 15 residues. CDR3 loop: CASSPTQSLNTEAFF. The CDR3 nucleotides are TGTGCCAGCAGCCCAACACAGAGCTTGAACACTGAAGCTTTCTTT.

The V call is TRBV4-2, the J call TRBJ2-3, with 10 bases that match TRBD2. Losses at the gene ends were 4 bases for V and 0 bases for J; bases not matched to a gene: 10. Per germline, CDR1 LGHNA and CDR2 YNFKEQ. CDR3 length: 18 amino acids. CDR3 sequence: CASSPRTSGEISTDTQYF. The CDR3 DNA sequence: TGTGCCAGCAGCCCCCGGACTAGCGGAGAGATTAGCACAGATACGCAGTATTTT.

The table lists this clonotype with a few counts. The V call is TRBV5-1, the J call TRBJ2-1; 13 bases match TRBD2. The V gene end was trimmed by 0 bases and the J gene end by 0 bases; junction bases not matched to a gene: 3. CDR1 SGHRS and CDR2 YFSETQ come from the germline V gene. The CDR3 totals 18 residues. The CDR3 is CASSLELAGGNSYNEQFF. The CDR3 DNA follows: TGCGCCAGCAGCTTGGAACTAGCGGGGGGGAACTCCTACAATGAGCAGTTCTTC.

In DNA form, the CDR3 reads TGTGCCAGCAGATTCGGGAGGAGTCCCGAAGCTTTCTTT. Translation: CASRFGRSPEAFF. This chain uses TRBV2 with TRBJ1-1; D is unclear. The length of the CDR3 is 13 residues. Trimming took 6 bases from V and 8 from J, leaving 16 bases between them. CDR1 and CDR2 from the germline V gene are SNHLY and FYNNEI. Supplemented by reference TRBV2 and TRBJ1-1, the full variable domain reads EPEVTQTPSHQVTQMGQEVILRCVPISNHLYFYWYRQILGQKVEFLVSFYNNEISEKSEIFDDQFSVERPDGSNFTLKIRSTKLEDSAMYFCASRFGRSPEAFFGQGTRLTVV.

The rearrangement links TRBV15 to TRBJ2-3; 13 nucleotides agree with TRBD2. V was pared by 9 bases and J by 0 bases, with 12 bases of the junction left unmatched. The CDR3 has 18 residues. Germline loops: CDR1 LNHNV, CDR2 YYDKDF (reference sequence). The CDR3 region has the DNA TGTGCCACGGTAGGACTAGCGGGGGTCGTAACTAGCACAGATACGCAGTATTTT. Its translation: CATVGLAGVVTSTDTQYF.

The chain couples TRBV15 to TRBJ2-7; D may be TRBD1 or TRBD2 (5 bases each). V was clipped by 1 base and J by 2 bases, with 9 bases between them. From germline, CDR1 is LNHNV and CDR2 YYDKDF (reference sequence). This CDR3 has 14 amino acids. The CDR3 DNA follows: TGTGCCACCAGCAGAGGGGACGGAGCCTACGAGCAGTACTTC. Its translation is CATSRGDGAYEQYF.

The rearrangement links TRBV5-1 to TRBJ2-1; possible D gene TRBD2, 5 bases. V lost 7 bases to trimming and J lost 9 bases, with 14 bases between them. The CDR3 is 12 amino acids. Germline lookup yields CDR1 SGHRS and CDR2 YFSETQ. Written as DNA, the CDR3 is TGCGCCAGCGGGCCCATTCGGGGTGAGCAGTTCTTC. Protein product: CASGPIRGEQFF.

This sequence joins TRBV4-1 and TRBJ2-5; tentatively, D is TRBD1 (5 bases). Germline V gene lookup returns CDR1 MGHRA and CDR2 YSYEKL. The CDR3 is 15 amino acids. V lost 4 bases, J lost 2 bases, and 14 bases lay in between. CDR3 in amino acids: CASSLLGAVQETQYF. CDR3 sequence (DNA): TGCGCCAGCAGCCTTCTAGGGGCAGTGCAAGAGACCCAGTACTTC.

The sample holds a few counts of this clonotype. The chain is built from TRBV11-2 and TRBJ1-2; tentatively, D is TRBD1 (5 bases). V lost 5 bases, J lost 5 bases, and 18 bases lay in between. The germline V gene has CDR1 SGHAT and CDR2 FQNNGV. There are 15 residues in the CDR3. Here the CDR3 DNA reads TGTGCCAGCAGCGCAATGGGACGGAATATATATGGCTACACCTTC. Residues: CASSAMGRNIYGYTF.

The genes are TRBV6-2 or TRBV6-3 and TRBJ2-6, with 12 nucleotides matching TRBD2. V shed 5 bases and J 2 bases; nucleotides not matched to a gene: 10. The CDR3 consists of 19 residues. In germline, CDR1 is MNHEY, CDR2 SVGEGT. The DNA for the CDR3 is TGTGCCAGCAGTCGCATTCTAGCGGGAGGGGTACCTGGGGCCAACGTCCTGACTTTC. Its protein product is CASSRILAGGVPGANVLTF.

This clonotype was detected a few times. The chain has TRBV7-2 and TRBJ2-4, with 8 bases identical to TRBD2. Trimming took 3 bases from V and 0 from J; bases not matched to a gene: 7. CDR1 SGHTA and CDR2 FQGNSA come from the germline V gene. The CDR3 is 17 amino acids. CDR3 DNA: TGTGCCAGCAGCTTCGGGGGGGGCAGCCTAGCCAAAAACATTCAGTACTTC. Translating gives CASSFGGGSLAKNIQYF.

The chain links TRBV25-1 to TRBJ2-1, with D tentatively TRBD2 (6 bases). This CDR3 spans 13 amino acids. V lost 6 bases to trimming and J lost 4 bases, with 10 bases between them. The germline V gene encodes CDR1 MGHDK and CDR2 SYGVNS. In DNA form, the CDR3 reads TGTGCCAGCAGGGGGAGGCGGTACAATGAGCAGTTCTTC. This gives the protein CASRGRRYNEQFF.

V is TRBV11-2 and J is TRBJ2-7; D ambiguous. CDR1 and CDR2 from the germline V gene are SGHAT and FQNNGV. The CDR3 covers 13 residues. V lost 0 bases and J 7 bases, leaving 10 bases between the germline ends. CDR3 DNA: TGTGCCAGCAGCTTAGAACCTTCTAGGGAGCAGTACTTC. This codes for CASSLEPSREQYF.

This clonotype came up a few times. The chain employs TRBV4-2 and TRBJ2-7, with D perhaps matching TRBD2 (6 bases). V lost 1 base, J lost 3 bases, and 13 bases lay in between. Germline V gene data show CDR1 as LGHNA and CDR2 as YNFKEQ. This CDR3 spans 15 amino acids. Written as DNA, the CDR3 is TGTGCCAGCAGCCAAGCAGCTAGCGCTAACTACGAGCAGTACTTC. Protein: CASSQAASANYEQYF.